Below, one T cell receptor (beta chain) is given with its context. Its antigen is still unknown. The protocol was immunoSEQ multiplex PCR, while the TCRdb copy is restricted to in-frame clones and leaves out a portion. Counted here are 27,000 or so clones, 75% to 90% occurring once; the ten biggest clones make up approximately 2.6%. These data originate in a study of PD-1 blockade in classical Hodgkin lymphoma. Study outcomes and limitations: Complete responders showed a baseline diversity that resembled the diversity of newly diagnosed patients. Researchers reported that CD4+ TCR diversity, though not CD8+, rose significantly by C4D1. Whatever underlies the repertoire differences (possibly disease activity or prior therapy) remains undefined.

The germline gives CDR1 SGHTA, CDR2 FQGNSA. J gave up 4 bases and V 1 base, and 6 bases lay outside the gene matches. This CDR3 is 15 amino acids long. Stated time point: cycle 4 day 1 (C4D1), after around six weeks of nivolumab. The patients all showed relapse after autologous stem cell transplantation, while their brentuximab vedotin exposure varied. Magnetic depletion of unwanted cells isolated CD4+ T cells from thawed PBMCs. The starting material was CD4+ T cells from blood, obtained before the fourth cycle of nivolumab. J is TRBJ2-7 and V is TRBV7-2; 8 nucleotides align to TRBD2. This receptor was taken from a human donor with classical Hodgkin lymphoma. CDR3 sequence reads: CASSLEGTSRYEQYF. CDR3 nucleotide sequence: TGTGCCAGCAGCTTAGAAGGGACTAGTCGTTACGAGCAGTACTTC.